Below, 10 T cell receptor beta chains from the same sample are listed, as sequenced in a study of blood T cells in healthy people across ages. A second PCR, run for about 6 to 11 cycles, used a sample-barcoded 5' primer plus a J-beta primer mix. MiXCR, applied by TCRdb to the 5' RACE reads, yields one record per CDR3 protein. The sample contains 500,000 to 550,000 distinct CDR3 sequences, around 24% of which appear only once. These same data were also listed under a study on T cells of mothers and their children.

Source material: blood. These receptors all come from a boy younger than 18 in good health.

This clonotype was counted only a few times. One junction end does not reproduce the germline sequence, and a read error may be involved. The rearrangement uses TRBV2 and TRBJ1-2, with TRBD1 matching 7 bases. Germline values: CDR1 SNHLY, CDR2 FYNNEI. The CDR3 has 13 amino acids. CDR3 residues: CASRQGGGGGHTF. DNA for the CDR3: TGTGCCAGCCGTCAAGGGGGCGGAGGTGGCCACACCTTC.

The V and J genes are TRBV29-1 and TRBJ2-5; TRBD2 aligns across 8 bases. The end of the DNA aligns better with TRBJ2-1, so the J call may be wrong. The CDR3 covers 14 residues. CDR1 is SQVTM and CDR2 is ANQGSEA in the germline V gene. The CDR3 DNA is TGCAGCGTTGAAACGGGAGGGCCTCACATTGAGCAGTTCTTC. Translated, it gives CSVETGGPHIEQFF.

This chain joins TRBV7-6 and TRBJ2-1; 9 bases match TRBD2. Germline-derived CDR1 and CDR2 are SGHVS and FNYEAQ. The V segment lost 2 bases and the J segment 5 bases; nucleotides outside the gene matches: 4. The CDR3 is 15 amino acids. The CDR3 bases are TGTGCCAGCAGCTTATTAGCGGGAGAGGACAATGAGCAGTTCTTC. As protein: CASSLLAGEDNEQFF.

This chain uses TRBV27 with TRBJ1-1; perhaps TRBD1 as D (5 bases). The CDR3 has 15 residues. Trimming left V 3 bases short and J 1 base short, with 12 bases between. From germline, CDR1 is MNHEY and CDR2 SMNVEV (reference sequence). Here the CDR3 reads CASSFPGRENTEAFF. The CDR3 nucleotides are TGTGCCAGCAGTTTTCCGGGACGGGAGAACACTGAAGCTTTCTTT.

This clonotype was detected only a few times. The rearrangement uses TRBV5-4 and TRBJ1-1; D gene uncertain. V lost 0 bases to trimming and J lost 0 bases, with 6 bases between them. This CDR3 is built from 14 residues. Germline V gene sequence: CDR1 SGHNT, CDR2 YYREEE (reference sequence). For the CDR3, the DNA is TGTGCCAGCAGCTTGGAGGGAATGAACACTGAAGCTTTCTTT. The encoded protein is CASSLEGMNTEAFF.

This clonotype was seen a handful of times. The chain has TRBV5-1 and TRBJ2-3, with TRBD2 matching over 7 bases. Germline V gene data show CDR1 as SGHRS and CDR2 as YFSETQ. The junction had 2 bases not matched to a gene; V was cut back by 3 bases and J by 1 base. The CDR3 has 14 residues. CDR3: CASSSRGGTDTQYF. The CDR3 DNA reads as TGCGCCAGCAGCTCCCGGGGGGGCACAGATACGCAGTATTTT.

This clonotype has only a few counts. The genes are TRBV11-2 and TRBJ2-1; D may be TRBD2 (5 bases). Near its end, the DNA agrees better with TRBJ2-5, so the J call may be wrong. Looked up from germline, CDR1 is SGHAT and CDR2 is FQNNGV. The CDR3 sequence is 14 residues long. Here the CDR3 reads CASSLVRAEETQYF. CDR3 in DNA: TGTGCCAGCAGCTTAGTGAGAGCGGAAGAGACCCAGTACTTC.

The rearrangement links TRBV10-3 to TRBJ1-4; weak D call: TRBD1 (6 bases). The CDR3 totals 15 residues. V was pared by 3 bases and J by 3 bases, with 11 bases between. CDR1 and CDR2 (germline): ENHRY, SYGVKD. The CDR3 protein is CAISDGGAANEKLFF. In nucleotides, the CDR3 is TGTGCCATCAGTGATGGGGGGGCAGCTAATGAAAAACTGTTTTTT.

This clonotype was detected only a few times. The rearrangement joins TRBV14 to TRBJ1-1, with unresolved D. Trimming stripped 5 bases from V and 6 bases from J, with 13 bases between. CDR1 and CDR2 (germline): SGHDN, FVKESK. The CDR3 is 13 amino acids. The CDR3: CASSRNPSSEAFF. The DNA of the CDR3 is TGTGCCAGCAGCAGGAACCCGTCGTCTGAAGCTTTCTTT. Drawing the rest from reference TRBV14 and TRBJ1-1, the complete variable domain is EAGVTQFPSHSVIEKGQTVTLRCDPISGHDNLYWYRRVMGKEIKFLLHFVKESKQDESGMPNNRFLAERTGGTYSTLKVQPAELEDSGVYFCASSRNPSSEAFFGQGTRLTVV.

The chain joins TRBV7-8 to TRBJ2-3, with 10 bases lining up with TRBD2. From germline, CDR1 is SGHVS and CDR2 FQNEAQ. The CDR3 is 16 amino acids. With 4 bases clipped from V and 3 bases from J, the junction kept 7 bases outside the gene matches. Here the CDR3 DNA reads TGTGCCAGCAGCTCACCCCAACTAGCGGGGACAGATACGCAGTATTTT. Translation: CASSSPQLAGTDTQYF.